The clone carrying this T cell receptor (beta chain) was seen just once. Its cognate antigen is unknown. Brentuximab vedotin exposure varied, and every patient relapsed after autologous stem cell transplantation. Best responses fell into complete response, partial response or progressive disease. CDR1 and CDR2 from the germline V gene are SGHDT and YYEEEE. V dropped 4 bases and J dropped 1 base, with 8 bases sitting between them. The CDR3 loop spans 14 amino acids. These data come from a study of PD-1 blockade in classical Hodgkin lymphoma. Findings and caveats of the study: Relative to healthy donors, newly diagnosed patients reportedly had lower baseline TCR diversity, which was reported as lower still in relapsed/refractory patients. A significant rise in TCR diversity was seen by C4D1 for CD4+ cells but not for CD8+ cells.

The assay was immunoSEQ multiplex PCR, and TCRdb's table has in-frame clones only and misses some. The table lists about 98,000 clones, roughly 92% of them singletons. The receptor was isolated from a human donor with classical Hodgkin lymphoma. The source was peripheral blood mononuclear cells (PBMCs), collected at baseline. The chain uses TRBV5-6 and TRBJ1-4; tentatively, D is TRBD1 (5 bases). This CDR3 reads CASSKGRTNEKLFF. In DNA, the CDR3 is TGTGCCAGCAGCAAGGGGAGAACTAATGAAAAACTGTTTTTT.